This T cell receptor (beta chain) was profiled in a study of blood T cell repertoires in COVID-19. Study details: Donors in the United States, Italy and Spain gave samples during acute or convalescent COVID-19. PBMCs, B-cell-depleted T cells, or T cells provided the cDNA or gDNA that made up the material.

Cohort placement rested on clinical history that participants reported themselves. TCRdb keeps only in-frame clones here, not all; method: immunoSEQ multiplex PCR. The data show about 280,000 clones, with roughly 87% seen just once and under 7% held by the top ten. CDR1 and CDR2 (germline): MNHEY, SMNVEV (reference sequence). Trimming took 2 bases from V and 4 from J; bases not matched to a gene: 8. The CDR3 has 17 residues. Sequenced material: PBMCs or T cells enriched from blood (not recorded which). The rearrangement uses TRBV27 and TRBJ2-3, with 11 bases identical to TRBD2. The receptor's source is a woman in her 40s who had recovered from COVID-19. The CDR3 DNA reads as TGTGCCAGCAGTTTAGTCCAACTAGCGGGAGTGGCAGATACGCAGTATTTT. Its translation: CASSLVQLAGVADTQYF.